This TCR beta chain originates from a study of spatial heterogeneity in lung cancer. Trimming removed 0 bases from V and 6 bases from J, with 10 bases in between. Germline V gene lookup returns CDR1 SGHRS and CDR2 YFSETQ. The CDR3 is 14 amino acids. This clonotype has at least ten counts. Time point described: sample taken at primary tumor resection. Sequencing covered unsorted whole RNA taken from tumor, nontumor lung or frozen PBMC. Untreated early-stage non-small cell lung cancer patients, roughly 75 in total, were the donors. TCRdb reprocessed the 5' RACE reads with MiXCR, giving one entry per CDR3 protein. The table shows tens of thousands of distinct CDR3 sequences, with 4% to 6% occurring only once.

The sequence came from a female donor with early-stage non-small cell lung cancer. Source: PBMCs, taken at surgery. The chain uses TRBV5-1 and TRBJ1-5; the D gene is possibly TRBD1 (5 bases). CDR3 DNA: TGCGCCAGCAGCTTGGCCGGAGGGGCTCAGCCCCAGCATTTT. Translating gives CASSLAGGAQPQHF. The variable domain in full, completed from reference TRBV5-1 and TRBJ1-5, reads KAGVTQTPRYLIKTRGQQVTLSCSPISGHRSVSWYQQTPGQGLQFLFEYFSETQRNKGNFPGRFSGRQFSNSRSEMNVSTLELGDSALYLCASSLAGGAQPQHFGDGTRLSIL.